The entry below gives a single T cell receptor beta chain sequence along with its context. There are a few counts of this clone. It has no known antigen specificity. Base qualities are not at hand, and no much larger clone is one base apart. Its CDR3 holds 14 amino acids, cysteine through phenylalanine. The entry retains the CDR3 DNA only, 42 bases that are in frame from base 1. According to the germline V gene (reference sequence), CDR1 reads LNHDA and CDR2 reads SQIVND. The germline V and J ends show losses of 10 bases and 3 bases respectively, and no gene match explains 5 bases of the junction. TCRbeta CDR3 regions were amplified from genomic DNA using the immunoSEQ Assay, a bias-controlled multiplex PCR. The original pipeline was this. The number of nucleated cells in each sample was estimated from the amplification of reference gene primers within the assay. To quantify the absolute abundance of each unique TCRbeta CDR3 rearrangement, sequence reads were collapsed and filtered. Productive Simpson clonality was computed per sample as the square root of Simpson's diversity index over productive rearrangements. TCRdb carries this immuneACCESS record with in-frame sequences only. Its versions omit some clonotypes, under half of them owing to an unresolved V gene in the studies checked, with the rest unexplained. The V and J calls and clone size were taken over from that table, and D and trimming were inferred from the DNA. The sample table shows 360,000 or so clones, and roughly nine tenths are seen once. The ten largest clones capture 3% to 4.5% of the sample.

This specimen comes from a study of blood T cell repertoires in COVID-19 (TCRdb year 2020). About the investigation overall: Samples covering the acute and convalescent phases of COVID-19 were provided by collaborators in the United States, Italy and Spain. The material from the prospective study consisted of cDNA or gDNA derived from T cells, B-cell-depleted T cells, or PBMCs. The dataset comprised deeply sampled blood TCRbeta repertoires from subjects exposed to, actively infected with, or recovered from COVID-19. A freely available public database, intended as a resource for researchers studying the immune response to SARS-CoV-2, is where the repertoires were released. The samples were drawn from the first 160 participants of the ongoing ImmuneRACE study and from roughly 1,300 subjects provided by 6 global collaborators. The sample metadata nearly always contained a de-identified subject ID, COVID-19 status, age in years and sex. Where available, HLA class I and class II types were taken from metadata supplied by the sample provider and were not determined by assay-based typing. Overall study results and their limits: The quantity of clinical and demographic metadata differed by source and by participant and was supplied without curation.

At one collaborating source in Seattle, patients were enrolled during active infection and were followed longitudinally through the course of disease. Collaborating institutions collected whole blood in K2EDTA tubes following their own protocols. For TCRbeta analysis, collaborators shipped samples as frozen whole blood, isolated PBMCs, or DNA extracted from either of those sample types. Sequencing was done on a sample of peripheral blood. The sequence was obtained from a woman aged 60-70 years with COVID-19, enrolled during active disease. The chain uses TRBV19 and TRBJ2-1, and 11 bases in between align with TRBD2. The CDR3 region has the sequence CATGTSGLYNEQFF. At the DNA level, the sequence is TGTGCCACCGGGACTAGCGGTCTCTACAATGAGCAGTTCTTC. The CDR3 plus the reference TRBV19 and TRBJ2-1 genes for the other parts give the full variable domain: DGGITQSPKYLFRKEGQNVTLSCEQNLNHDAMYWYRQDPGQGLRLIYYSQIVNDFQKGDIAEGYSVSREKKESFPLTVTSAQKNPTAFYLCATGTSGLYNEQFFGPGTRLTVL.